This passage covers 30 T cell receptor beta chains from one sample sequenced in a study of blood T cell repertoires in COVID-19. The method was immunoSEQ multiplex PCR; TCRdb's version includes in-frame clones alone and lacks a portion of them. The data show 140,000 to 150,000 clones, over 80% seen once. The source material was PBMCs or T cells enriched from blood (not recorded which). The receptors were sampled from a woman aged 45-59 years who had been exposed to COVID-19.

This clone was counted a few times. The chain's CDR3 is CASSLGAGYGYTF. The CDR3 nucleotides are TGTGCCAGCAGCTTAGGAGCGGGCTATGGCTACACCTTC. The V gene is TRBV7-8, the J gene TRBJ1-2, with unresolved D. Germline lookup yields CDR1 SGHVS and CDR2 FQNEAQ. Trimming shortened V by 1 base and J by 4 bases, and 7 bases separated the two germline ends. This CDR3 region has 13 residues. Supplemented by reference TRBV7-8 and TRBJ1-2, the full variable domain reads GAGVSQSPRYKVAKRGQDVALRCDPISGHVSLFWYQQALGQGPEFLTYFQNEAQLDKSGLPSDRFFAERPEGSVSTLKIQRTQQEDSAVYLCASSLGAGYGYTFGSGTRLTVV.

The V gene is TRBV29-1, the J gene TRBJ1-2, with D possibly being TRBD1 (6 bases). There are 13 residues in the CDR3. V was pared by 7 bases and J by 1 base, with 13 bases between. The germline V gene has CDR1 SQVTM and CDR2 ANQGSEA. This CDR3 is CSAREGVNYGYTF. In nucleotides, the CDR3 is TGCAGCGCCCGGGAGGGGGTTAACTATGGCTACACCTTC.

This chain connects TRBV10-2 to TRBJ2-1; 10 bases agree with TRBD1. Germline loops: CDR1 WSHSY, CDR2 SAAADI. The CDR3 is made up of 17 amino acids. V gave up 0 bases and J gave up 4 bases; unmatched junction bases: 6. The DNA for the CDR3 is TGCGCCAGCAGTGAGTCGTTGGTGGGACAGGGGTACAATGAGCAGTTCTTC. This gives the protein CASSESLVGQGYNEQFF.

V gene TRBV27 combines with J gene TRBJ2-1; TRBD2 aligns across 11 bases. The V gene's germline CDR1 is MNHEY and CDR2 SMNVEV (reference sequence). The CDR3 spans 16 residues. After removal of 5 bases from V and 3 bases from J, the junction contained 6 bases not matched to a gene. The CDR3 region has the DNA TGTGCCAGCAGTCGGGCCCTAGCGGGGGGCTACAATGAGCAGTTCTTC. Its translation is CASSRALAGGYNEQFF.

The chain joins TRBV5-1 to TRBJ1-2, with 7 bases identical to TRBD1. There are 17 residues in the CDR3. Germline CDR1 reads SGHRS; CDR2 reads YFSETQ. V lost 0 bases, J lost 5 bases, and 13 bases stayed unmatched. CDR3 loop: CASSLGLLGGHSYGYTF. DNA of the CDR3: TGCGCCAGCAGCTTGGGTCTTCTAGGGGGCCATTCTTATGGCTACACCTTC.

The J gene is TRBJ1-4, the V gene TRBV25-1; maybe TRBD1 (6 bases). This CDR3 has 13 residues. V lost 8 bases to trimming and J lost 6 bases, with 13 bases between them. Germline V gives CDR1 MGHDK, CDR2 SYGVNS. The CDR3 nucleotides are TGTGCCAGCGGACAGTCTGGGTATGAAAAACTGTTTTTT. This gives the protein CASGQSGYEKLFF.

This clone was detected only once. The junction departs from germline at one end; a sequencing error may be responsible. The chain uses TRBV6-1 and TRBJ1-2; D remains unclear. Looked up from germline, CDR1 is MNHNS and CDR2 is SASEGT. CDR3 length: 16 amino acids. CDR3 nucleotide sequence: TGTGCCAGCACTGAAGCTCGGGATCGGGCCTCGGGAGGCTACACCTTC. Its translation is CASTEARDRASGGYTF.

This rearrangement joins TRBV7-9 to TRBJ2-1; 7 nucleotides line up with TRBD1. J was trimmed by 5 bases and V by 5 bases; bases with no gene match: 18. CDR3 length: 18 amino acids. Germline V gene lookup returns CDR1 SEHNR and CDR2 FQNEAQ (reference sequence). CDR3 sequence reads: CASSPWPKGGLLNNEQFF. The CDR3 DNA sequence: TGTGCCAGCAGCCCTTGGCCGAAAGGGGGCCTATTAAACAATGAGCAGTTCTTC.

The chain joins TRBV4-1 to TRBJ2-7; 8 positions match TRBD1. Trimming cost V 3 bases and J 3 bases; bases outside gene matches: 7. CDR1 is MGHRA, CDR2 YSYEKL, per germline. This CDR3 has 15 amino acids. The CDR3 DNA reads TGCGCCAGCAGCCATCGGGACAGGACTGACTACGAGCAGTACTTC. Translated, it gives CASSHRDRTDYEQYF.

A few counts support this clone. The CDR3 bases are TGTGCCAGCAGCGGGTCGACAGGGGGAAACTATGGCTACACCTTC. This sequence encodes CASSGSTGGNYGYTF. The V gene is TRBV5-6, the J gene TRBJ1-2; TRBD1 matches 9 bases. The germline V gene has CDR1 SGHDT and CDR2 YYEEEE. V lost 4 bases and J lost 2; bases outside the gene matches: 6. The CDR3 totals 15 residues.

V gene TRBV10-3 combines with J gene TRBJ2-3; a possible D gene is TRBD2 (7 bases). Germline CDR1 is ENHRY and CDR2 is SYGVKD. This CDR3 comprises 15 residues. V shed 5 bases and J shed 2 bases, with 14 bases lying between them. CDR3 loop: CAISSRGGDTDTQYF. The CDR3 DNA is TGTGCCATCAGTTCCCGAGGGGGGGACACAGATACGCAGTATTTT.

The chain has TRBV9 and TRBJ2-7; D may be TRBD1 (6 bases). Germline CDR1 and CDR2: SGDLS and YYNGEE. Trimming removed 2 bases from V and 1 base from J, with 10 bases in between. The CDR3 covers 14 residues. CDR3 nucleotides: TGTGCCAGCAGCGTGGGACATTTGTCCTACGAGCAGTACTTC. Translating it yields CASSVGHLSYEQYF.

The J gene is TRBJ2-1, the V gene TRBV13, with D possibly being TRBD2 (5 bases). Trimming took 2 bases from V and 9 from J, leaving 11 bases between them. This CDR3 contains 13 residues. CDR1 PRHDT and CDR2 FYEKMQ come from the germline V gene (reference sequence). In DNA form, the CDR3 reads TGTGCCAGCAGCTTAACCCTAGCTGGTGAGCAGTTCTTC. This sequence encodes CASSLTLAGEQFF.

The CDR3 here is CASSILGGGGQPQHF. CDR3 nucleotides: TGTGCCAGTAGTATATTGGGGGGGGGCGGTCAGCCCCAGCATTTT. The chain combines TRBV19 with TRBJ1-5; a possible D gene is TRBD1 (6 bases). Germline-derived CDR1 and CDR2 are LNHDA and SQIVND (reference sequence). Trimming removed 2 bases from V and 6 bases from J, with 14 bases in between. The CDR3 length is 15 residues.

The rearrangement uses TRBV11-3 and TRBJ1-2; 8 bases line up with TRBD1. V lost 0 bases to trimming and J lost 4 bases; unmatched junction nucleotides: 10. CDR1 is SGHNT and CDR2 is YENEEA in the germline V gene. This CDR3 contains 17 residues. The CDR3 DNA follows: TGTGCCAGCAGCTTAGATCCGGACAGGGCCTACTTCTATGGCTACACCTTC. The encoded protein is CASSLDPDRAYFYGYTF. Supplemented by reference TRBV11-3 and TRBJ1-2, the full variable domain reads EAGVVQSPRYKIIEKKQPVAFWCNPISGHNTLYWYLQNLGQGPELLIRYENEEAVDDSQLPKDRFSAERLKGVDSTLKIQPAELGDSAVYLCASSLDPDRAYFYGYTFGSGTRLTVV.

This chain uses TRBV20-1 with TRBJ2-2, with 11 bases aligning to TRBD2. CDR3 length: 15 amino acids. The trim removed 3 bases at V and 6 bases at J, leaving 6 bases unmatched. The V gene's germline CDR1 is DFQATT and CDR2 SNEGSKA (reference sequence). The CDR3 loop reads CSASRLAGSAGELFF. The CDR3 region has the DNA TGCAGTGCTAGTCGACTAGCGGGATCCGCCGGGGAGCTGTTTTTT.

This clone was detected only once. V gene TRBV4-1 combines with J gene TRBJ1-2; weak D call: TRBD1 (5 bases). CDR1 and CDR2 (germline): MGHRA, YSYEKL. The germline V and J ends were trimmed by 0 bases and 13 bases, with 21 bases remaining between them. This CDR3 spans 15 amino acids. CDR3 sequence (DNA): TGCGCCAGCAGCCAAGATCGTATGCAGGGTATCGTCTTCACCTTC. Residues: CASSQDRMQGIVFTF.

The V gene is TRBV29-1, the J gene TRBJ1-2, with D maybe TRBD1 (5 bases). The length of the CDR3 is 11 residues. Trimming cost V 4 bases and J 5 bases, with 8 bases left between them. The germline CDR1 and CDR2 sequences are SQVTM and ANQGSEA. CDR3 coding DNA: TGCAGCGTTGGTGGGGGGTATGGCTACACCTTC. Its translation is CSVGGGYGYTF.

V usage is TRBV7-8 and J usage is TRBJ1-2; D gene uncertain. The V end was cut by 5 bases, the J end by 4 bases, with 8 bases between. From germline, CDR1 is SGHVS and CDR2 FQNEAQ. The CDR3 consists of 12 residues. CDR3 DNA sequence: TGTGCCAGCAGCCCCAACTCCTATGGCTACACCTTC. This sequence encodes CASSPNSYGYTF.

This chain connects TRBV5-1 to TRBJ2-5; 12 bases are shared with TRBD2. V shed 5 bases, J shed 2 bases, and the junction held 1 base outside the gene matches. The V gene's germline CDR1 is SGHRS and CDR2 YFSETQ. This CDR3 has 14 amino acids. This CDR3 reads CASRLAGGQETQYF. The CDR3 DNA follows: TGCGCCAGCAGGCTAGCGGGGGGGCAAGAGACCCAGTACTTC.

CDR3 loop: CASSSGFGGTLGEQYF. The CDR3, as DNA: TGTGCCAGCAGCTCAGGGTTCGGGGGTACCCTAGGGGAGCAGTACTTC. This rearrangement joins TRBV11-2 to TRBJ2-7, with a weak D call TRBD2 (6 bases). From germline, CDR1 is SGHAT and CDR2 FQNNGV. The CDR3 sequence is 16 residues long. V lost 4 bases and J lost 7, with 23 bases in between.

The chain joins TRBV7-3 to TRBJ2-3, with D uncertain. The V end was cut by 1 base, the J end by 1 base, with 9 bases between. The germline gives CDR1 SGHTA, CDR2 FQGTGA. There are 15 residues in the CDR3. In nucleotides, the CDR3 is TGTGCCAGCAGCTTAAGTCCCCGAGGCACAGATACGCAGTATTTT. Its translation is CASSLSPRGTDTQYF.

This clone was seen a handful of times. The chain couples TRBV19 to TRBJ2-5, with D possibly TRBD1 on 6 matching bases. CDR3 length: 15 amino acids. The V gene's germline CDR1 is LNHDA and CDR2 SQIVND (reference sequence). Between the trimmed V and J ends, which lost 1 base and 4 bases, there was a span of 13 bases. The CDR3 DNA is TGTGCCAGTAGTATAGGGTCAGGGGATGGAGAGACCCAGTACTTC. Translation gives CASSIGSGDGETQYF.

The gene calls are TRBV5-8 and TRBJ2-3; 11 nucleotides line up with TRBD2. Trimming took 3 bases from V and 2 from J; bases not matched to a gene: 5. The CDR3 has 16 amino acids. The V gene's germline CDR1 is SGHTS and CDR2 YDEGEE. The CDR3 loop is CASSWGLAVNTDTQYF. The CDR3 DNA reads as TGTGCCAGCAGCTGGGGACTAGCGGTAAACACAGATACGCAGTATTTT.

The table lists this clone with a count of one. The CDR3 DNA is TGTGCCAGCAGCGGACCGGGACTTCTGAGATCACCCCTCCACTTT. Protein sequence: CASSGPGLLRSPLHF. The V and J genes are TRBV5-6 and TRBJ1-6; D is possibly TRBD1 (5 bases). This CDR3 has 15 amino acids. Trimming took 4 bases from V and 10 from J, leaving 18 bases between them. Per the germline V gene, CDR1 is SGHDT and CDR2 is YYEEEE.

This clone was found a few times. V usage is TRBV19 and J usage is TRBJ1-5, with D uncertain. The CDR3 is 18 residues long. Germline CDR1 and CDR2: LNHDA and SQIVND (reference sequence). Trimming took off 1 base at V and 0 bases at J, with 16 bases between the two ends. In DNA, the CDR3 is TGTGCCAGTAGTATAGGCCAGGCGGCGGGGTATAGCAATCAGCCCCAGCATTTT. Amino acid sequence: CASSIGQAAGYSNQPQHF.

This clone was observed many times. V is TRBV18 and J is TRBJ2-2, with D possibly being TRBD1 (6 bases). Trimming shortened V by 3 bases and J by 6 bases, and 14 bases separated the two germline ends. The CDR3 consists of 15 residues. Per germline, CDR1 KGHSH and CDR2 LQKENI. The CDR3 reads CASSPGPGVAGELFF. The CDR3 DNA is TGTGCCAGCTCACCCGGCCCAGGGGTAGCCGGGGAGCTGTTTTTT. The full variable domain, with the rest looked up from reference TRBV18 and TRBJ2-2, is NAGVMQNPRHLVRRRGQEARLRCSPMKGHSHVYWYRQLPEEGLKFMVYLQKENIIDESGMPKERFSAEFPKEGPSILRIQQVVRGDSAAYFCASSPGPGVAGELFFGEGSRLTVL.

This clone was detected only once. The chain joins TRBV12-5 to TRBJ1-5; 9 bases align to TRBD1. This CDR3 contains 15 residues. V lost 6 bases and J lost 5; bases outside the gene matches: 8. CDR1 LGHNT and CDR2 FRNRAP come from the germline V gene. The CDR3 reads CASGPPGTGYQPQHF. In nucleotides, the CDR3 is TGTGCTAGTGGCCCCCCCGGGACAGGGTATCAGCCCCAGCATTTT.

This clone has just a few counts. The chain employs TRBV9 and TRBJ1-1, with unresolved D. Trimming took off 0 bases at V and 5 bases at J, with 11 bases between the two ends. Per the germline V gene, CDR1 is SGDLS and CDR2 is YYNGEE. This CDR3 spans 14 amino acids. The chain's CDR3 is CASSVGTAGTEAFF. CDR3 coding DNA: TGTGCCAGCAGCGTAGGGACTGCGGGGACTGAAGCTTTCTTT.

This chain connects TRBV14 to TRBJ1-4; 7 positions agree with TRBD1. This CDR3 region has 15 residues. Germline loops: CDR1 SGHDN, CDR2 FVKESK. J gave up 5 bases and V 0 bases, and 3 bases lay outside the gene matches. CDR3 residues: CASSQEGGANEKLFF. CDR3 DNA sequence: TGTGCCAGCAGCCAAGAAGGGGGCGCGAATGAAAAACTGTTTTTT.